The following is a TCR beta chain sequence with its context. The sample comes from a study of blood T cell repertoires in COVID-19. Looking at the study overall: Spain, Italy and the United States supplied samples that represented acute and convalescent COVID-19.

V shed 4 bases and J shed 2 bases, with 11 bases lying between them. The CDR3 extends over 14 amino acids. Germline V gives CDR1 SEHNR, CDR2 FQNEAQ (reference sequence). Original processing notes: Reference gene primer amplification in the assay estimated nucleated cell counts. The assay was immunoSEQ multiplex PCR, and TCRdb's table has in-frame clones only and misses some. The DNA was the basis for D and trimming; V, J and clone size are from that table. The sample records fewer than 85,000 clones, under 80% being singletons. This TCR was recovered from a human donor with acute or convalescent COVID-19. The donor label of this sample is uncertain. The V gene is TRBV7-9, the J gene TRBJ2-5, with D maybe TRBD2 (5 bases). Material for sequencing was peripheral blood. This chain's CDR3 is CASSSDWEQETQYF. The CDR3 nucleotides read TGTGCCAGCAGCTCGGACTGGGAACAAGAGACCCAGTACTTC.